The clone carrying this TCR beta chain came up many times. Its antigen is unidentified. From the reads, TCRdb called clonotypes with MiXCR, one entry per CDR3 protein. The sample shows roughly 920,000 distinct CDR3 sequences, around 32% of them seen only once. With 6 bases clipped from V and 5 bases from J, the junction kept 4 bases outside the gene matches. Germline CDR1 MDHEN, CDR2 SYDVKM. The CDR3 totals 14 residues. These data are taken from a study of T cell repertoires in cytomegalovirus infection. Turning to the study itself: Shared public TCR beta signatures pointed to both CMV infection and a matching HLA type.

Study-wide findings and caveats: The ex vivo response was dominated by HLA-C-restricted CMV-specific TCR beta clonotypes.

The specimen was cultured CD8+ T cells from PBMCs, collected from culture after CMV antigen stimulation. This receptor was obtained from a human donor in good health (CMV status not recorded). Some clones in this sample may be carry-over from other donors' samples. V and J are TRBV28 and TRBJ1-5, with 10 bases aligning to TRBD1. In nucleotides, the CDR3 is TGTGCCAGCAGCTTAGGACAGGGGGATCAGCCCCAGCATTTT. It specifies CASSLGQGDQPQHF.